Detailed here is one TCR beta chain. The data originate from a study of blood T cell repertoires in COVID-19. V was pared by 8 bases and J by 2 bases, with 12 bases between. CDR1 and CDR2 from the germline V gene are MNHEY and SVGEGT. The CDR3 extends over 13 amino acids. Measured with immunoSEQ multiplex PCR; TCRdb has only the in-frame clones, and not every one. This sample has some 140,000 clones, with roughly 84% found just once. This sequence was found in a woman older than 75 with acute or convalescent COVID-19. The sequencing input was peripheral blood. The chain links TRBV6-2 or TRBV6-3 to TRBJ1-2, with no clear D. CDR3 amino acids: CASGRGSNYGYTF. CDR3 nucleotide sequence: TGTGCCAGCGGCCGCGGGAGCAACTATGGCTACACCTTC.